The 10 T cell receptor beta chains below come from one sample, sequenced in a study of early T cells in non-severe SARS-CoV-2 infection. From the 5' RACE reads, TCRdb called clonotypes with MiXCR, one entry per CDR3 protein. The data show about 27,000 distinct CDR3 sequences, approximately 2.9% seen once. Input material: whole blood. These receptors all stem from an adult who was a healthcare worker with PCR-confirmed SARS-CoV-2 infection or an uninfected control (not recorded which).

The gene calls are TRBV29-1 and TRBJ1-1; possibly TRBD1 for D (5 bases). Germline values: CDR1 SQVTM, CDR2 ANQGSEA. With 6 bases removed from V and 1 base from J, the gap between germline ends came to 9 bases. The CDR3 sequence is 12 residues long. The CDR3, as DNA: TGCAGCGTCCACACAGGGAACACTGAAGCTTTCTTT. Its translation: CSVHTGNTEAFF.

There are many counts of this clonotype. This chain links TRBV20-1 with TRBJ2-3; possible D gene TRBD2, 7 bases. Germline CDR1 reads DFQATT; CDR2 reads SNEGSKA (reference sequence). With 6 bases removed from V and 4 bases from J, the gap between germline ends came to 26 bases. This CDR3 comprises 17 residues. CDR3: CSAPNFLRGARADTQYF. CDR3 nucleotide sequence: TGCAGTGCCCCGAACTTCTTACGGGGGGCCAGGGCAGATACGCAGTATTTT.

In its sample, this clonotype is medium-sized (0.01 to 0.1%). The CDR3 DNA reads TGTGCCAGCAGTTACGACCCGGAAGCGCGCTATGGCTACACCTTC. As protein: CASSYDPEARYGYTF. The rearrangement joins TRBV6-5 to TRBJ1-2; no clear D. The CDR3 extends over 15 amino acids. Per the germline V gene, CDR1 is MNHEY and CDR2 is SVGAGI. Trimming removed 2 bases at V and 4 bases at J, with 14 bases between.

This clonotype was found many times. J is TRBJ2-2 and V is TRBV5-1; D gene unclear. With 4 bases removed from V and 5 bases from J, the gap between germline ends came to 12 bases. This CDR3 is 14 amino acids long. The germline gives CDR1 SGHRS, CDR2 YFSETQ. The CDR3 reads CASSPPVGTGELFF. CDR3 bases: TGCGCCAGCAGCCCGCCGGTTGGTACCGGGGAGCTGTTTTTT.

This clonotype was picked up many times. The chain couples TRBV7-2 to TRBJ2-1; D gene uncertain. The V and J ends lost 2 bases and 6 bases respectively, with 2 bases between them. The CDR3 sequence is 11 residues long. Germline V CDR1 and CDR2: SGHTA, FQGNSA. The CDR3 here is CASSLLNEQFF. CDR3 coding DNA: TGTGCCAGCAGCTTACTCAATGAGCAGTTCTTC.

This clonotype was counted ten times or more. The CDR3 region has the DNA TGTGCCAGTAGTATAGATCTCCGACAGGGCACTGAAGCTTTCTTT. Protein product: CASSIDLRQGTEAFF. This rearrangement joins TRBV19 to TRBJ1-1; 7 nucleotides match TRBD1. The V gene's germline CDR1 is LNHDA and CDR2 SQIVND (reference sequence). V was clipped by 0 bases and J by 4 bases; unmatched bases: 5. The CDR3 totals 15 residues.

This clonotype turned up a few times. The J gene is TRBJ2-3, the V gene TRBV12-3 or TRBV12-4; 8 nucleotides match TRBD1. The CDR3 extends over 11 amino acids. Trimming at V came to 5 bases and at J to 14 bases, leaving 6 bases not matched to a gene. CDR3 in DNA: TGTGCCAGCAGTACGGACAGGGCGGGGTATTTT. Translating gives CASSTDRAGYF.

This clonotype showed up just a few times. The chain recombines TRBV5-4 with TRBJ1-2; D unclear. Trimming took off 4 bases at V and 4 bases at J, with 11 bases between the two ends. The V gene's germline CDR1 is SGHNT and CDR2 YYREEE (reference sequence). CDR3 length equals 13 residues. As DNA, the CDR3 is TGTGCCAGCAGCACACAGACCCTCTATGGCTACACCTTC. Its protein product is CASSTQTLYGYTF. The entire variable domain, with the rest obtained from reference TRBV5-4 and TRBJ1-2, is as follows: ETGVTQSPTHLIKTRGQQVTLRCSSQSGHNTVSWYQQALGQGPQFIFQYYREEENGRGNFPPRFSGLQFPNYSSELNVNALELDDSALYLCASSTQTLYGYTFGSGTRLTVV.

There are many counts of this clonotype. The chain employs TRBV7-6 and TRBJ2-1, with 11 bases aligning to TRBD1. CDR1 is SGHVS and CDR2 is FNYEAQ in the germline V gene. The CDR3 length is 17 residues. V dropped 5 bases and J dropped 4; count of bases not matched to a gene: 10. The CDR3: CASSLKPDRGRYNEQFF. The DNA for the CDR3 is TGTGCCAGCAGCCTAAAGCCGGACAGGGGGCGGTACAATGAGCAGTTCTTC.

This clonotype was counted many times. The genes are TRBV7-8 and TRBJ1-1; D is ambiguous. V lost 2 bases, J lost 2 bases, and 18 bases lay in between. The germline CDR1 and CDR2 sequences are SGHVS and FQNEAQ. CDR3 size: 17 residues. CDR3 DNA sequence: TGTGCCAGCAGCTTACATGACGCGGGCAGACCCAACACTGAAGCTTTCTTT. Encoded protein: CASSLHDAGRPNTEAFF. Drawing the rest from reference TRBV7-8 and TRBJ1-1, the complete variable domain is GAGVSQSPRYKVAKRGQDVALRCDPISGHVSLFWYQQALGQGPEFLTYFQNEAQLDKSGLPSDRFFAERPEGSVSTLKIQRTQQEDSAVYLCASSLHDAGRPNTEAFFGQGTRLTVV.